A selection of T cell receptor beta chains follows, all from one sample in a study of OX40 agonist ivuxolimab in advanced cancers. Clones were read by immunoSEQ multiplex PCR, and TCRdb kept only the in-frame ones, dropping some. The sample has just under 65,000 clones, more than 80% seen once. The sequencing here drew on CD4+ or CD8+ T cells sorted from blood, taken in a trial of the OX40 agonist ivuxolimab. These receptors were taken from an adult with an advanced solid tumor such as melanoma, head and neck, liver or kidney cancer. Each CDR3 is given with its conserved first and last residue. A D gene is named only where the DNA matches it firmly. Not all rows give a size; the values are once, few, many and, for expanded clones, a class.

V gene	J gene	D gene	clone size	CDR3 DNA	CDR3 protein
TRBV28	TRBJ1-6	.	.	TGTGCCAGCAGTTACGGCAATTCACCCCTCCACTTT	CASSYGNSPLHF
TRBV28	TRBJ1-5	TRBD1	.	TGTGCCAGCAGTTCCTCCGGGACAGGGTATCAGCCCCAGCATTTT	CASSSSGTGYQPQHF
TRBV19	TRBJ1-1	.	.	TGTGCCAGTACCAATAGGGGATTTGACACTGAAGCTTTCTTT	CASTNRGFDTEAFF
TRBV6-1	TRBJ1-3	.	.	TGTGCCAGCAATGAGGTGGGCTTCTCTGGAAACACCATATATTTT	CASNEVGFSGNTIYF
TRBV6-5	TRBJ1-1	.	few	TGTGCCAGCAGTGGATCGGGGCTCACTGAAGCTTTCTTT	CASSGSGLTEAFF
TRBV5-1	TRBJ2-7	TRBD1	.	TGCGCCAGCAGGCCGGACAGGGACGAGCAGTACTTC	CASRPDRDEQYF
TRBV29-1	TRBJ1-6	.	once	TGCAGCGTTCGGGCAGGGTTTAATTCACCCCTCCACTTT	CSVRAGFNSPLHF
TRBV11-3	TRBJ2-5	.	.	TGTGCCAGCAGCAGGGGAAGACAAGAGACCCAGTACTTC	CASSRGRQETQYF
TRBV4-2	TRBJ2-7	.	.	TGTGCCAGCAGCCAAGAGGGCAGCTCATGGGGGGAGCAGTACTTC	CASSQEGSSWGEQYF
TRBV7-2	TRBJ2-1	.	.	TGTGCCAGCAGCTCCAAGCGGTTAACCTACAATGAGCAGTTCTTC	CASSSKRLTYNEQFF
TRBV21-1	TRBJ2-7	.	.	TGTGCCAGCAGCGAAGATAGCGGGAGGGCCGAGCAGTACTTC	CASSEDSGRAEQYF
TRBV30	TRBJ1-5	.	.	TGTGCCTGGAGCCAGGGGAGCAATCAGCCCCAGCATTTT	CAWSQGSNQPQHF
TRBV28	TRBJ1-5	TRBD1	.	TGTGCCAGCAGTCTAAGGACAGGGGTCTATGCTCAGCCCCAGCATTTT	CASSLRTGVYAQPQHF
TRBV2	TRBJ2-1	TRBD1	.	TGTGCCAGCAGGGGGACAGGGAGAGGTATCAATGAGCAGTTCTTC	CASRGTGRGINEQFF